These 15 T cell receptor beta chains were sequenced from one sample in a study of yellow fever vaccine responses in identical twins. TCRdb analysed the RT-PCR reads with MiXCR anew, one entry per CDR3 protein. The sample holds 140 or so distinct CDR3 sequences, roughly two thirds seen once. The material was T cells from blood (PBMCs), unsorted or a sorted subset (not recorded which), obtained before or after yellow fever vaccination (not recorded which). All receptors derive from a woman between 18 and 29 years old who received the yellow fever vaccine.

The V call is TRBV6-5, the J call TRBJ2-7; D not certain. CDR1 and CDR2 from the germline V gene are MNHEY and SVGAGI. V lost 3 bases, J lost 3 bases, and 15 bases lay in between. This CDR3 region has 15 residues. In nucleotides, the CDR3 is TGTGCCAGCAGTTATGGCTACAGCAAGCACTACGAGCAGTACTTC. This codes for CASSYGYSKHYEQYF.

A single count supports this clonotype. The rearrangement uses TRBV10-3 and TRBJ2-1, with D perhaps TRBD2 (7 bases). This CDR3 region has 13 residues. Germline CDR1 and CDR2: ENHRY and SYGVKD. The CDR3, as DNA: TGTGCTCATGGCGGGGGCACCTACAATGAGCAGTTCTTC. This codes for CAHGGGTYNEQFF.

This chain uses TRBV4-1 with TRBJ1-1; 8 nucleotides agree with TRBD1. Germline values: CDR1 MGHRA, CDR2 YSYEKL. The V gene end was trimmed by 3 bases and the J gene end by 4 bases; junction bases not matched to a gene: 10. The CDR3 runs to 16 residues. CDR3: CASSQASGGAGTEAFF. The CDR3 DNA reads as TGCGCCAGCAGCCAGGCGTCAGGGGGCGCCGGCACTGAAGCTTTCTTT.

The gene calls are TRBV4-1 and TRBJ1-2; unclear D gene. Germline values: CDR1 MGHRA, CDR2 YSYEKL. V lost 0 bases, J lost 7 bases, and 6 bases lay in between. This CDR3 is built from 12 residues. The CDR3 here is CASSQDYFGYTF. In nucleotides, the CDR3 is TGCGCCAGCAGCCAAGACTATTTTGGCTACACCTTC.

The chain links TRBV7-6 to TRBJ1-1; D is possibly TRBD1 (5 bases). The V end was cut by 4 bases, the J end by 4 bases, with 22 bases between. Germline loops: CDR1 SGHVS, CDR2 FNYEAQ. This CDR3 has 17 amino acids. As DNA, the CDR3 is TGTGCCAGCAGCTCCCCGGGGGGAGAAAGAACGAGCACTGAAGCTTTCTTT. Translated: CASSSPGGERTSTEAFF.

The V gene is TRBV9, the J gene TRBJ1-1; no reliable D call. The CDR3 totals 12 residues. Between the trimmed V and J ends, which lost 0 bases and 8 bases, there was a span of 8 bases. Germline assignment: CDR1 SGDLS and CDR2 YYNGEE. CDR3 residues: CASSVVDNEAFF. The DNA for the CDR3 is TGTGCCAGCAGCGTAGTTGACAACGAAGCTTTCTTT.

There are a few counts of this clonotype. The chain is built from TRBV4-1 and TRBJ2-5; D is unclear. The CDR3 runs to 15 residues. The V gene lost 0 bases and the J gene lost 7 bases, with 15 bases spanning the gap. Germline CDR1 and CDR2: MGHRA and YSYEKL. CDR3 in amino acids: CASSQDGAGSVTQYF. In nucleotides, the CDR3 is TGCGCCAGCAGCCAAGATGGCGCAGGAAGTGTGACCCAGTACTTC.

The chain has TRBV20-1 and TRBJ2-7, with unresolved D. The V end was cut by 4 bases, the J end by 6 bases, with 10 bases between. The CDR3 covers 11 residues. Germline V gene lookup returns CDR1 DFQATT and CDR2 SNEGSKA (reference sequence). Written as DNA, the CDR3 is TGCAGTGCTACTGTCGCAGGCGAGCAGTACGTC. Its translation: CSATVAGEQYV.

This rearrangement joins TRBV20-1 to TRBJ1-6, with TRBD1 identical over 8 bases. Germline V gene data show CDR1 as DFQATT and CDR2 as SNEGSKA (reference sequence). Losses at the gene ends were 5 bases for V and 7 bases for J; bases not matched to a gene: 10. This CDR3 has 15 residues. CDR3 in DNA: TGCAGTGCTCGCTCCCAGGGGGCTAGGAATTCACCCCTCCACTTT. It yields the protein CSARSQGARNSPLHF.

CDR3 loop: CASRIGLVSYNEQFF. Here the CDR3 DNA reads TGTGCCAGCAGGATAGGACTAGTATCCTACAATGAGCAGTTCTTC. The chain recombines TRBV6-1 with TRBJ2-1; the match to TRBD2 covers 7 bases. The V gene end was trimmed by 6 bases and the J gene end by 1 base; junction bases not matched to a gene: 6. CDR1 is MNHNS, CDR2 SASEGT, per germline. The length of the CDR3 is 15 residues.

The gene calls are TRBV6-1 and TRBJ1-1, with no clear D. Trimming cost V 6 bases and J 0 bases, with 8 bases left between them. Germline V gene lookup returns CDR1 MNHNS and CDR2 SASEGT. The CDR3 covers 13 residues. CDR3 sequence reads: CASRGAMNTEAFF. The CDR3 bases are TGTGCCAGCAGGGGCGCAATGAACACTGAAGCTTTCTTT.

The gene calls are TRBV6-4 and TRBJ2-3; TRBD1 agrees at 11 bases. The CDR3 is made up of 15 amino acids. Losses at the gene ends were 2 bases for V and 4 bases for J; bases not matched to a gene: 2. Germline V gives CDR1 MRHNA, CDR2 SNTAGT. The CDR3 sequence is CASSDRTGGADTQYF. CDR3 nucleotide sequence: TGTGCCAGCAGTGACCGGACAGGGGGCGCAGATACGCAGTATTTT.

This clonotype was found once. The CDR3 here is CASSWGLAGGIYEQYF. CDR3 nucleotides: TGTGCCAGCAGCTGGGGACTAGCGGGAGGAATCTACGAGCAGTACTTC. The genes are TRBV3-1 and TRBJ2-7; TRBD2 matches at 15 bases. CDR1 LGHDT and CDR2 YNNKEL come from the germline V gene (reference sequence). The CDR3 has 16 amino acids. V lost 5 bases, J lost 3 bases, and 5 bases stayed unmatched.

The chain combines TRBV6-7 with TRBJ1-2; no reliable D call. TRBV6-7 is filed as an ORF, its function uncertain. Trimming pared 0 bases from V and 7 bases from J, leaving 15 bases between. The CDR3 loop spans 15 amino acids. The DNA for the CDR3 is TGTGCCAGCAGTTACTCGATTTTCCAGCTCTCTGGCTACACCTTC. It codes for CASSYSIFQLSGYTF.

The chain joins TRBV21-1 to TRBJ2-1. TRBV21-1 is described as a pseudogene. The CDR3 covers 12 residues. The CDR3 here is CASSTVVCEQFF. The CDR3 DNA follows: TGTGCCAGCAGCACGGTAGTATGTGAGCAGTTCTTC.